This T cell receptor (beta chain) is drawn from a study of shared clonotypes between healthy human individuals. Study details: Plates per donor: three CD4 naive, three CD4 memory, two CD8 naive, one CD8 memory. Study-level findings and limits: The generation probabilities recorded for non-shared clonotypes fell below those of clonotypes shared by all four donors. Larger richness was generally estimated for naive than memory subsets.

About this clone: Its antigen is unidentified.

The CDR3 has 14 residues. Germline V gene lookup returns CDR1 MNHNS and CDR2 SASEGT. Trimming took 2 bases from V and 7 from J; bases not matched to a gene: 3. Terminally differentiated effector memory CD45RA+ cells were excluded by CCR7 positive selection of CD45RO-negative cells. Each cell subset's genomic DNA was divided evenly among several immunoSEQ plates. The protocol was immunoSEQ multiplex PCR, while the TCRdb copy is restricted to in-frame clones and leaves out a portion. The sample consists of hundreds of thousands of clones, 90% to 97% of them appearing once. The sequencing input was naive CD8+ T cells sorted from blood. The receptor was isolated from a man in his thirties or forties in good health. The chain has TRBV6-1 and TRBJ2-1, with 9 bases that match TRBD2. Here the CDR3 reads CASSEWAGGNEQFF. The DNA of the CDR3 is TGTGCCAGCAGTGAATGGGCGGGGGGGAATGAGCAGTTCTTC.